These T cell receptor beta chains were read from a single sample in a study of CD8+ T cells in alopecia areata. TCRdb's copy holds only in-frame clones and misses some; the assay was immunoSEQ multiplex PCR. Of some 80,000 clones listed, approximately 72% are singletons. The starting material was CD8+ T cells sorted from blood, obtained at week 24, from a patient treated with tofacitinib. The receptors derive from a human donor with alopecia areata. Each CDR3 is given with its conserved first and last residue. Each record gives: J gene, clone size, D gene, V gene, CDR3 DNA, CDR3 protein. D genes are given only for firm matches. Not all rows give a size; the values are once, few, many and, for expanded clones, a class.

TRBJ2-1 . . TRBV19 TGTGCCAGTACTCCGGGCTGGCAGGGGAGTAGTATCGTGCAGTTCTTC CASTPGWQGSSIVQFF
TRBJ1-2 once TRBD1 TRBV9 TGTGCCAGCAGCTCCGACAGGGAAGTCTATGGCTACACCTTC CASSSDREVYGYTF
TRBJ2-3 few . TRBV13 TGTGCCAGCCGAGGAGGCCCTTTACATGGGTTCGGCACAGATACGCAGTATTTT CASRGGPLHGFGTDTQYF
TRBJ1-2 . . TRBV5-4 TGTGCCAGCAGCTTTGGGGCAGGGAACTATGGCTACACCTTC CASSFGAGNYGYTF
TRBJ1-1 . . TRBV15 TGTGCCACCAGCAGGACCCCCGGACACACTGAAGCTTTCTTT CATSRTPGHTEAFF
TRBJ2-4 . TRBD1 TRBV2 TGTGCCAGCAGTCCCCCAGGTAGTAGACAGGGGGCGAACATTCAGTACTTC CASSPPGSRQGANIQYF
TRBJ2-7 . TRBD1 TRBV5-1 TGCGCCAGCGGGGACCCTTCGACAGGGCACTACGAGCAGTACTTC CASGDPSTGHYEQYF
TRBJ1-2 few . TRBV4-1 TGCGCCAGCAGCCAAGGGGATGGTTACCCTAACTATGGCTACACCTTC CASSQGDGYPNYGYTF
TRBJ2-7 . TRBD2 TRBV7-6 TGTGCCAGCAGCCCGAAAGATAGCGGGGGAAACGAGCAGTACTTC CASSPKDSGGNEQYF
TRBJ1-2 once . TRBV11-2 TGTGCCAGCAGCCCCTACCCCCGGGGGGGGGCCGGCTACACCTTC CASSPYPRGGAGYTF
TRBJ2-7 . . TRBV28 TGTGCCAGCAGTCGCCACAGGTTTCCCTACGAGCAGTACTTC CASSRHRFPYEQYF
TRBJ1-1 . . TRBV4-3 TGCGCCAGCAGCCACCACGAACAGGGACACACTGAAGCTTTCTTT CASSHHEQGHTEAFF
TRBJ2-3 . TRBD2 TRBV27 TGTGCCAGCACCTCACTAGCGGGAGGATGGGAAGATACGCAGTATTTT CASTSLAGGWEDTQYF
TRBJ2-2 medium-sized TRBD2 TRBV6-4 TGTGCCAGCAGTAAGACTAGCGGGAACACCGGGGAGCTGTTTTTT CASSKTSGNTGELFF
TRBJ2-7 . . TRBV6-5 TGTGCCAGCAGTGCCATCGGGGGAAACGAGCAGTACTTC CASSAIGGNEQYF
TRBJ2-7 . TRBD2 TRBV27 TGTGCCAGCGGAGACCAATCCGGACTAGCGGGAGGCTACGAGCAGTACTTC CASGDQSGLAGGYEQYF
TRBJ1-2 once . TRBV9 TGTGCCAGCAGCGTAGAACAGGGCCTTGGCTATGGCTACACCTTC CASSVEQGLGYGYTF
TRBJ1-1 . . TRBV6-5 TGTGCCAGCAGTTATTCCGTAGGCACTGAAGCTTTCTTT CASSYSVGTEAFF
TRBJ2-3 . . TRBV7-6 TGTGCCAGCAGCTTAGGAGGGGGAGGGACAGATACGCAGTATTTT CASSLGGGGTDTQYF
TRBJ1-1 . TRBD1 TRBV4-3 TGCGCCAGCAGCCCCGACAGGGGAACTGAAGCTTTCTTT CASSPDRGTEAFF
TRBJ1-2 . . TRBV27 TGTGCCAGCAGTTTCGGTGGGAACTATGGCTACACCTTC CASSFGGNYGYTF
TRBJ1-1 . . TRBV2 TGTGCCAGCAGCGCTACCCCACAACGGAACACTGAAGCTTTCTTT CASSATPQRNTEAFF
TRBJ2-7 . TRBD1 TRBV6-5 TGTGCCAGCGCGAGATTGTGGGACAGGGTCGACGAGCAGTACTTC CASARLWDRVDEQYF
TRBJ1-5 . TRBD1 TRBV5-1 TGCGCCAGCAGCTTGGACGGACAGGGGAGTCAGCCCCAGCATTTT CASSLDGQGSQPQHF
TRBJ2-5 few . TRBV6-1 TGTGCCAGCAGTGAAGAGCAACCGTACCAAGAGACCCAGTACTTC CASSEEQPYQETQYF
TRBJ2-7 few TRBD2 TRBV5-4 TGTGCCAGCAGCGCAGCGGGAGTAAACTCCTACGAGCAGTACTTC CASSAAGVNSYEQYF
TRBJ1-1 once . TRBV30 TGTGCCTGGACGGAGGGAACGGGGACTGAAGCTTTCTTT CAWTEGTGTEAFF
TRBJ2-1 . TRBD2 TRBV7-9 TGTGCCAGCAGCTTACCCGGAACTAGCGGGGCTGAGCAGTTCTTC CASSLPGTSGAEQFF
TRBJ1-2 . . TRBV27 TGTGCCAGCAGTTTAGGTGGGGGCGGTGGCTACACCTTC CASSLGGGGGYTF
TRBJ2-1 . TRBD1 TRBV6-6 TGTGCCAGCAGCAGGACAGGGGGGAGCTCCTACAATGAGCAGTTCTTC CASSRTGGSSYNEQFF
TRBJ2-7 . TRBD2 TRBV13 TGTGCCAGCAGCCCCGGACTAGCGGGGCACTACGAGCAGTACTTC CASSPGLAGHYEQYF
TRBJ2-1 . TRBD2 TRBV6-6 TGTGCCAGCAGTTACCCCTCCGGGAGGAACAATGAGCAGTTCTTC CASSYPSGRNNEQFF
TRBJ2-3 once TRBD1 TRBV5-6 TGTGCCAGCAGCTGGGGACAGGGAACAGATACGCAGTATTTT CASSWGQGTDTQYF
TRBJ2-1 . . TRBV2 TGTGCCAGCAGTGAGGCGGGGTTGAATGAGCAGTTCTTC CASSEAGLNEQFF
TRBJ1-1 . . TRBV5-1 TGCGCCAGCAGCCCCCACCCGGGGGGAACTGAAGCTTTCTTT CASSPHPGGTEAFF
TRBJ2-5 few . TRBV5-4 TGTGCCAGCAGCTTAGTCGGTGCTAGCAGGGAGACCCAGTACTTC CASSLVGASRETQYF
TRBJ2-1 . TRBD2 TRBV7-2 TGTGCCAGCAGCTTAGGACTAGCGGGAGGGCAGCCTTACAATGAGCAGTTCTTC CASSLGLAGGQPYNEQFF
TRBJ1-1 . TRBD1 TRBV5-1 TGCGCCAGCAGCGTTAAGACAGGGGGAACTGAAGCTTTCTTT CASSVKTGGTEAFF
TRBJ1-1 few TRBD1 TRBV7-2 TGTGCCAGCAGCTTCCAGGGGGCTGAAGCTTTCTTT CASSFQGAEAFF
TRBJ2-2 . . TRBV18 TGTGCCAGCTCACCCCTCGAAAGGACAGCGAACACCGGGGAGCTGTTTTTT CASSPLERTANTGELFF
TRBJ2-7 . TRBD1 TRBV25-1 TGTGCCAGCAGTTCCCGGGACAGGGCAACCCACGAGCAGTACTTC CASSSRDRATHEQYF